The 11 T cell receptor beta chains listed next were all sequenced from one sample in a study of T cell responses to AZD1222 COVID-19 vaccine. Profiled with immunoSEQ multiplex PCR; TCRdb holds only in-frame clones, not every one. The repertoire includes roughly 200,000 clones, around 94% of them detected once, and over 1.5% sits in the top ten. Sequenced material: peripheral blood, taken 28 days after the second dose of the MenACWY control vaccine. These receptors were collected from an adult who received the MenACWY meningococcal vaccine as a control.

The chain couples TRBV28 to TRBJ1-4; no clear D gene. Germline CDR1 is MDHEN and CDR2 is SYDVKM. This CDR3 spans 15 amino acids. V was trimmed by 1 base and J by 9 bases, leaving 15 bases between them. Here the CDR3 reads CASSLSSGFAQKLFF. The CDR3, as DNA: TGTGCCAGCAGTTTATCATCCGGGTTTGCTCAAAAACTGTTTTTT.

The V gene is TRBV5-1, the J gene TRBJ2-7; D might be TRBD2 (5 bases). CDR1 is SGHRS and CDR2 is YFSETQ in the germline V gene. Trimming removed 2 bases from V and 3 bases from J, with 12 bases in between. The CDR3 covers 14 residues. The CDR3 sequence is CASSLADPDYEQYF. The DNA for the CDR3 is TGCGCCAGCAGCTTAGCGGATCCTGACTACGAGCAGTACTTC.

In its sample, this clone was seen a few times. In DNA, the CDR3 is TGTGCCAGCAGCTTAGAGTTAGGGGCAGGGAAGAGGACAGATACGCAGTATTTT. Translated, it gives CASSLELGAGKRTDTQYF. V usage is TRBV13 and J usage is TRBJ2-3, with D possibly matching TRBD1 (5 bases). V was cut by 1 base and J by 3 bases, with 20 bases left in between. The CDR3 covers 18 residues. Looked up from germline, CDR1 is PRHDT and CDR2 is FYEKMQ (reference sequence).

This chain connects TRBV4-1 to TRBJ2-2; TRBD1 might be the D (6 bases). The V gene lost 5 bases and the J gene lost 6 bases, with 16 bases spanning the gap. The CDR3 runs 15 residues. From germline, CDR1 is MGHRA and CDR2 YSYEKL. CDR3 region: CASSGETGGPGELFF. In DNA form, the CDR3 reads TGCGCCAGCAGCGGGGAGACAGGAGGTCCCGGGGAGCTGTTTTTT.

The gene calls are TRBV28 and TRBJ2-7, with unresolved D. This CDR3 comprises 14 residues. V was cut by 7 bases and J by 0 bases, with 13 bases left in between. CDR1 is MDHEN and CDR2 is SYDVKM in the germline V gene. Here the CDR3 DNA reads TGTGCCAGCAAGGTGGTGGGAAGCTCCTACGAGCAGTACTTC. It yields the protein CASKVVGSSYEQYF.

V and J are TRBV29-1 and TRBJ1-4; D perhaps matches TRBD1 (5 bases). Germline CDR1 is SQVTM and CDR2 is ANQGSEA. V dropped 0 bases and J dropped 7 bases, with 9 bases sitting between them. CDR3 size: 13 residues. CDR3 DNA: TGCAGCGTTGAAGATGGGGGAGCTGAAAAACTGTTTTTT. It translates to CSVEDGGAEKLFF.

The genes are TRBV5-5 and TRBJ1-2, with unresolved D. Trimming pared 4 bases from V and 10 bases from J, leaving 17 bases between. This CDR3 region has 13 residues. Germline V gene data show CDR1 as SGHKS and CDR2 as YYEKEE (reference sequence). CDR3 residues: CASSDYSPGSYTF. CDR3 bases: TGTGCCAGCAGCGACTATTCTCCCGGGTCCTACACCTTC.

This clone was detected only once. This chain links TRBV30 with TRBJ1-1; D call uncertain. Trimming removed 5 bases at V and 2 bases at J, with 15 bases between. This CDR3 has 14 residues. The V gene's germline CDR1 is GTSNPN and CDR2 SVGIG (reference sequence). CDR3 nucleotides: TGTGCCTGGTTGAAACCGAGGGAAAACACTGAAGCTTTCTTT. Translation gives CAWLKPRENTEAFF.

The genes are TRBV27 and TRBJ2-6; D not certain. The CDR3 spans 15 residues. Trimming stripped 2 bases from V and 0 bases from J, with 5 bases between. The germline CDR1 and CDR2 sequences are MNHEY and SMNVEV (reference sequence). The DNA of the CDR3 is TGTGCCAGCAGTTTAACCAGCTCTGGGGCCAACGTCCTGACTTTC. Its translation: CASSLTSSGANVLTF.

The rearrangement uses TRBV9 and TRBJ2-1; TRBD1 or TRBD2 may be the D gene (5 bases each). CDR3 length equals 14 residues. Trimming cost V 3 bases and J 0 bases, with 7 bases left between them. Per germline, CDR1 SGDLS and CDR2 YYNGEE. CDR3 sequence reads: CASSGGSSYNEQFF. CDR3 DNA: TGTGCCAGCAGCGGGGGGAGCTCCTACAATGAGCAGTTCTTC.

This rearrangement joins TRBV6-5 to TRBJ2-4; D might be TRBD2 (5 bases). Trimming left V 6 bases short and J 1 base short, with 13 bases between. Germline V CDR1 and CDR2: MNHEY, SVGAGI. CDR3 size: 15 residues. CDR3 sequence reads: CASRRTGSAKNIQYF. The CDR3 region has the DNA TGTGCCAGCAGACGGACGGGGAGTGCCAAAAACATTCAGTACTTC.